These 6 T cell receptor beta chains came from one sample sequenced in a study of T-cell memory formation after mild COVID-19. Via MiXCR, TCRdb re-called the 5' RACE reads, giving one row per CDR3 protein. This table has approximately 150,000 distinct CDR3 sequences, over 10% appearing once. The sample was PBMCs or a T cell subset sorted from them (not recorded which). These receptors originate from a man aged 18 to 30 who had mild COVID-19 (a few samples of this study predate the infection). Cell type and time point are not known.

The gene calls are TRBV20-1 and TRBJ2-2; D possibly matches TRBD1 or TRBD2 (5 bases each). The ends were cut back, 0 bases at V and 4 bases at J, with 18 bases in the middle. This CDR3 has 17 amino acids. In germline, CDR1 is DFQATT, CDR2 SNEGSKA (reference sequence). CDR3 sequence reads: CSARDPVVGAGTGELFF. For the CDR3, the DNA is TGCAGTGCTAGAGATCCCGTTGTCGGGGCGGGCACCGGGGAGCTGTTTTTT.

The genes are TRBV29-1 and TRBJ1-1; D possibly corresponds to TRBD1 (6 bases). Germline-derived CDR1 and CDR2 are SQVTM and ANQGSEA. The CDR3 runs to 13 residues. V lost 0 bases and J 3 bases, leaving 8 bases between the germline ends. The CDR3 bases are TGCAGCGTTGAAGAGTGGGGGCACACTGAAGCTTTCTTT. Protein product: CSVEEWGHTEAFF.

The chain recombines TRBV7-9 with TRBJ2-3; TRBD2 aligns across 9 bases. Trimming at V came to 5 bases and at J to 5 bases, leaving 8 bases not matched to a gene. Looked up from germline, CDR1 is SEHNR and CDR2 is FQNEAQ (reference sequence). The CDR3 spans 15 residues. The CDR3 sequence is CASSTLAGVVDTQYF. The CDR3 DNA sequence: TGTGCCAGCAGCACCTTAGCGGGGGTCGTAGATACGCAGTATTTT.

The chain uses TRBV7-2 and TRBJ2-5; 10 bases align to TRBD2. The V and J ends lost 3 bases and 5 bases, in that order; junction bases with no gene match: 6. The CDR3 is made up of 15 amino acids. Per the germline V gene, CDR1 is SGHTA and CDR2 is FQGNSA. The CDR3 DNA follows: TGTGCCAGCAGCTTCCAAGCGGGGGGGCGGGAGACCCAGTACTTC. This codes for CASSFQAGGRETQYF.

The gene calls are TRBV20-1 and TRBJ1-6; TRBD1 matches 7 bases. V dropped 6 bases and J dropped 6; count of bases not matched to a gene: 8. The CDR3 runs 14 residues. CDR1 and CDR2 (germline): DFQATT, SNEGSKA (reference sequence). The CDR3, as DNA: TGCAGTGCGACCGTAAGGGGGCGTAATTCACCCCTCCACTTT. It is translated as CSATVRGRNSPLHF.

This clonotype was detected a few times. The J gene is TRBJ1-1, the V gene TRBV4-3, with TRBD1 as a possible D gene (6 bases). V was shortened by 1 base and J by 4 bases, with 13 bases between the two germline ends. Germline V gene data show CDR1 as LGHNA and CDR2 as YSLEER. The CDR3 is made up of 15 amino acids. The DNA of the CDR3 is TGCGCCAGCAGCCAAGCCTACAGGGCGCTCACTGAAGCTTTCTTT. Its translation is CASSQAYRALTEAFF.